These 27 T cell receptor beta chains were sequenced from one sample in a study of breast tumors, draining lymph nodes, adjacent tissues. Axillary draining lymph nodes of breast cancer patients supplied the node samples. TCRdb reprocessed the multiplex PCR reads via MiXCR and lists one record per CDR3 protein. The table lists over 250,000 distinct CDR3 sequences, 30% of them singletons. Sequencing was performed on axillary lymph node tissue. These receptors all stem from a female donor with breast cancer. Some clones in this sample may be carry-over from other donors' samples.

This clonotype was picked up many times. CDR3 coding DNA: TGCAGTGCAAAACAGGGGGCGGGCACCGGGGAGCTGTTTTTT. Protein: CSAKQGAGTGELFF. The gene calls are TRBV20-1 and TRBJ2-2, with 9 bases aligning to TRBD1. Germline V lookup: CDR1 DFQATT, CDR2 SNEGSKA (reference sequence). The V and J ends lost 6 bases and 4 bases, in that order; junction bases with no gene match: 6. This CDR3 region has 14 residues.

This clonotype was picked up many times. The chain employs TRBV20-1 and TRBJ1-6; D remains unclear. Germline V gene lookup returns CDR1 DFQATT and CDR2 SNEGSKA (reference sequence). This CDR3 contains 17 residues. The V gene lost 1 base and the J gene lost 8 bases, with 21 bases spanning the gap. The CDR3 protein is CSARVPSGRQKYSPLHF. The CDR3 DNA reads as TGCAGTGCTAGAGTACCTAGCGGACGTCAAAAATATTCACCCCTCCACTTT.

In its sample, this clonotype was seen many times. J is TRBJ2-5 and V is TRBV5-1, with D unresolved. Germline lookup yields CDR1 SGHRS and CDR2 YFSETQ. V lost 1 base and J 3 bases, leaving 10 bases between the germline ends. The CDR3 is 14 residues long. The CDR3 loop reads CASSLSRTEETQYF. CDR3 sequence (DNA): TGCGCCAGCAGCTTGAGTCGGACCGAAGAGACCCAGTACTTC. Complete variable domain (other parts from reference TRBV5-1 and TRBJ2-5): KAGVTQTPRYLIKTRGQQVTLSCSPISGHRSVSWYQQTPGQGLQFLFEYFSETQRNKGNFPGRFSGRQFSNSRSEMNVSTLELGDSALYLCASSLSRTEETQYFGPGTRLLVL.

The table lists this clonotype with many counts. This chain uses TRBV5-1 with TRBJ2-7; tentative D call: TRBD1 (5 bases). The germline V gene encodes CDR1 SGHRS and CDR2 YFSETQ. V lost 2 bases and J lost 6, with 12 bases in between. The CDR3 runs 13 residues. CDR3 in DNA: TGCGCCAGCAGCTTTGGGCAGGGCGGCGAGCAGTACTTC. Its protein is CASSFGQGGEQYF.

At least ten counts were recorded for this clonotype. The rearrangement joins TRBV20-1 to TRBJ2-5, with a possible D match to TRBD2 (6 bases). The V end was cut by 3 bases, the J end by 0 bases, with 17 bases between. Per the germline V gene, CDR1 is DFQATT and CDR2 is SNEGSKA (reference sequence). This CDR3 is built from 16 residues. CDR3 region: CSASRDSWIYQETQYF. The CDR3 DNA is TGCAGTGCTAGCCGGGACTCGTGGATCTACCAAGAGACCCAGTACTTC.

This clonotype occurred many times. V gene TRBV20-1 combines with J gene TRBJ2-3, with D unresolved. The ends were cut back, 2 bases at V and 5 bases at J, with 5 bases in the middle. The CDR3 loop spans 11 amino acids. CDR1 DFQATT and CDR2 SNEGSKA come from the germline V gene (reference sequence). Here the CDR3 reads CSARFRDTQYF. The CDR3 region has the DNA TGCAGTGCTAGATTCAGAGATACGCAGTATTTT.

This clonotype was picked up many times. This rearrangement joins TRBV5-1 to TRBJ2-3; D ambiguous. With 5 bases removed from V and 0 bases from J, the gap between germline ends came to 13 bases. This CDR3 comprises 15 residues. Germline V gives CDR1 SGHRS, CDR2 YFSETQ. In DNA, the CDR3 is TGCGCCAGCAGTTCGGCGGTGTCTAGCACAGATACGCAGTATTTT. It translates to CASSSAVSSTDTQYF.

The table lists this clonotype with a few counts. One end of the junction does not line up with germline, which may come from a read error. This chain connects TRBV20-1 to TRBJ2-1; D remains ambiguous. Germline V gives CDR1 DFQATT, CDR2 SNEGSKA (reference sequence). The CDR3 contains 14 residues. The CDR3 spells CSARGGSSYTEQFF. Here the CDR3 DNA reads TGCAGTGCTAGAGGCGGAAGCTCCTACACTGAGCAGTTCTTC.

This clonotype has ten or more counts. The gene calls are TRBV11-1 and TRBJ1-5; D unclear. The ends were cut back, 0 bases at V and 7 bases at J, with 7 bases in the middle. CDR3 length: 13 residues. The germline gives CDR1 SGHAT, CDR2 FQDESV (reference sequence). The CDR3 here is CASSLALGQPQHF. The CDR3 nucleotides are TGTGCCAGCAGCTTAGCGTTAGGGCAGCCCCAGCATTTT.

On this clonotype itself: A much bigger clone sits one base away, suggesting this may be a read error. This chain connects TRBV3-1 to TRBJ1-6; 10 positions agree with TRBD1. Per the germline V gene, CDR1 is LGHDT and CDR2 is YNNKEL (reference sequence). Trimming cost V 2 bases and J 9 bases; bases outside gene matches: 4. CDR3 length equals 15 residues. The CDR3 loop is CASSQTWTGGSPLHF. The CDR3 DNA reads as TGTGCCAGCAGCCAAACCTGGACAGGGGGTTCACCCCTCCACTTT.

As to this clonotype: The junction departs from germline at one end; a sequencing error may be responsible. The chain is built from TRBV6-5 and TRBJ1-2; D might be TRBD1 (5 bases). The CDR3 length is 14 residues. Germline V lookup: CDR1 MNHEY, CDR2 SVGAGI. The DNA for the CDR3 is TGTGCCAGCAGCCCTGGGACGGTAAGGGCTGGCCACACCTTC. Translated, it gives CASSPGTVRAGHTF.

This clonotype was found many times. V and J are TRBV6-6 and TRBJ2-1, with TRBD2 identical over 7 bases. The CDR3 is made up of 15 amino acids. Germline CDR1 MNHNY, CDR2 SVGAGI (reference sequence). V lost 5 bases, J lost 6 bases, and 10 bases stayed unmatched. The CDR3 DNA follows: TGTGCCAGCAGTCCAGGACTAGAATTGTTCAATGAGCAGTTCTTC. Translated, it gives CASSPGLELFNEQFF.

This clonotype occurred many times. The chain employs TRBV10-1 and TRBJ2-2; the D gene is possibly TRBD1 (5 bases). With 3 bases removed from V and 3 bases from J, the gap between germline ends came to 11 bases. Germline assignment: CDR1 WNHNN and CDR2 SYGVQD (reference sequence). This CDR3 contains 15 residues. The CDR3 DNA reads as TGCGCCAGCAGTGAACGTCTAGGGGACACCGGGGAGCTGTTTTTT. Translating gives CASSERLGDTGELFF.

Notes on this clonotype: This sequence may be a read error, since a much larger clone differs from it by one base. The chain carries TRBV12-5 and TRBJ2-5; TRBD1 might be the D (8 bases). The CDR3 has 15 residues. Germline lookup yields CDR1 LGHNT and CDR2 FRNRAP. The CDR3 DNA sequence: TGTGCTTGTGGTTTGGGGGGGACAGGAAGAGAGACCCAGTACTTC. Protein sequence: CACGLGGTGRETQYF.

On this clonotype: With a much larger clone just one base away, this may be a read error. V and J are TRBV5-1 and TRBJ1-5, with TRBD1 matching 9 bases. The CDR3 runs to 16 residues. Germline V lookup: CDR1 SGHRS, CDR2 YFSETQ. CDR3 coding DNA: TGCGCCGGCAGCCGGAAACAGGGGGCGTATAATCAGCCCCAGCATTTT. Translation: CAGSRKQGAYNQPQHF. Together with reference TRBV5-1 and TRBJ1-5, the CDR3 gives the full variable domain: KAGVTQTPRYLIKTRGQQVTLSCSPISGHRSVSWYQQTPGQGLQFLFEYFSETQRNKGNFPGRFSGRQFSNSRSEMNVSTLELGDSALYLCAGSRKQGAYNQPQHFGDGTRLSIL.

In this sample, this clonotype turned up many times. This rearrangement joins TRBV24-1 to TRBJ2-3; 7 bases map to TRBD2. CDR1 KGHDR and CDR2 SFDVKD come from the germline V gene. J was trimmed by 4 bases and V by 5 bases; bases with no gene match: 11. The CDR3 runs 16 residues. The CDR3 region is CATSALRASGADTQYF. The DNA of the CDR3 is TGTGCCACCAGTGCCCTGCGGGCTAGCGGAGCAGATACGCAGTATTTT.

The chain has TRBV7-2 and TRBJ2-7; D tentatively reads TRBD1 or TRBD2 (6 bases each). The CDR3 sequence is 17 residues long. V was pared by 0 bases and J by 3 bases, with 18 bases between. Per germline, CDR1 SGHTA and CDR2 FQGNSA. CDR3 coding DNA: TGTGCCAGCAGCTTAGCAAGGGGGGCAGTGGGGCTCTACGAGCAGTACTTC. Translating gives CASSLARGAVGLYEQYF.

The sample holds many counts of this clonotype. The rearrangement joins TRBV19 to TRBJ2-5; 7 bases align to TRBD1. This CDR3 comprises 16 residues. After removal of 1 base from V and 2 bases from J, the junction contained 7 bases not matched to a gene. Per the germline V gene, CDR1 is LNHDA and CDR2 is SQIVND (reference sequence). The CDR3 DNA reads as TGTGCCAGTAGTATAGTCCCGGGACAGAGACAAGAGACCCAGTACTTC. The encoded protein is CASSIVPGQRQETQYF.

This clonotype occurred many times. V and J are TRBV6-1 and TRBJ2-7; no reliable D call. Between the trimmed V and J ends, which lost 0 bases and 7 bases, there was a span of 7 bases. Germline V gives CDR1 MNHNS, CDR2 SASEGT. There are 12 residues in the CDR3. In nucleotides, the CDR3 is TGTGCCAGCAGTGAAGCATGGCAGGAGCAGTACTTC. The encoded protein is CASSEAWQEQYF.

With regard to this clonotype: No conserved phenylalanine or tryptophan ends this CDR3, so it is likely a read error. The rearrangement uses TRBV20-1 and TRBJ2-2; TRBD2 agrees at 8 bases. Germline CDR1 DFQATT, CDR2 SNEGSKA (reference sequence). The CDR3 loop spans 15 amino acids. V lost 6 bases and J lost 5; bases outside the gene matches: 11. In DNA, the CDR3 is TGCAGTGCACGGGGTAGCGGGGTACCGACCGGGGAGCTGTTTGTT. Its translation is CSARGSGVPTGELFV.

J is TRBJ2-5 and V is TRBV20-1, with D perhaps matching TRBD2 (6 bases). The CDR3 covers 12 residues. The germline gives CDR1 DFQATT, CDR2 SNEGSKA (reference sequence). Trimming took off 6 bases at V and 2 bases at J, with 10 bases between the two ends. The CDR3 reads CSAGLAQETQYF. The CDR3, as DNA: TGCAGTGCGGGTCTAGCGCAAGAGACCCAGTACTTC.

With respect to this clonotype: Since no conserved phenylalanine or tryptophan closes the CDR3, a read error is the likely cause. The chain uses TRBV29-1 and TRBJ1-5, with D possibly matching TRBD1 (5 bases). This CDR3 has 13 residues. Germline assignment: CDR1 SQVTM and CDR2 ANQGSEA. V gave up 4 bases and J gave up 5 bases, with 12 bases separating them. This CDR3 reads CSVVEGSHQPQHL. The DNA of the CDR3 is TGCAGCGTTGTGGAGGGGTCCCATCAGCCCCAGCATCTT.

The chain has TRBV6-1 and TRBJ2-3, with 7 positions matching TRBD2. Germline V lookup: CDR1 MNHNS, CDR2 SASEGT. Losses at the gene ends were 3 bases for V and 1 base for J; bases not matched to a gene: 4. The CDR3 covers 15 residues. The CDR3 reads CASSDGGGGTDTQYF. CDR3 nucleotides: TGTGCCAGCAGTGATGGGGGAGGGGGCACAGATACGCAGTATTTT.

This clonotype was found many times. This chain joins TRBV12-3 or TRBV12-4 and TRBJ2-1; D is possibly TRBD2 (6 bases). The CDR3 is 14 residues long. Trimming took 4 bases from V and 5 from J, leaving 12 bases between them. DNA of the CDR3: TGTGCCAGCAGTTCGGGCGGGATGGACAATGAGCAGTTCTTC. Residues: CASSSGGMDNEQFF.

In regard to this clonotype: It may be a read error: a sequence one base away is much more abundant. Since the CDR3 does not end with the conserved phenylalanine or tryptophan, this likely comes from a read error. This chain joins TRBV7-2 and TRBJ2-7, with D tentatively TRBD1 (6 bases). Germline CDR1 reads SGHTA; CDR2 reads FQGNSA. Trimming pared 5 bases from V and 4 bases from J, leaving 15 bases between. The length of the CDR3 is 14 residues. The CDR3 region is CASSLVQGRYEQYL. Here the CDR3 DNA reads TGTGCCAGCAGCCTGGTACAGGGCCGGTACGAGCAGTACCTC.

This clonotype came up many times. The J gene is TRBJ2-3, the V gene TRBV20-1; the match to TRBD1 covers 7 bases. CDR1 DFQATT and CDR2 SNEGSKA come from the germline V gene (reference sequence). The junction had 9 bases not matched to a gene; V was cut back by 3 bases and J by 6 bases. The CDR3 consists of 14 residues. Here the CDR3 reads CSARGDRVADTQYF. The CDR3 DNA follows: TGCAGTGCTAGGGGAGACAGGGTAGCGGATACGCAGTATTTT.

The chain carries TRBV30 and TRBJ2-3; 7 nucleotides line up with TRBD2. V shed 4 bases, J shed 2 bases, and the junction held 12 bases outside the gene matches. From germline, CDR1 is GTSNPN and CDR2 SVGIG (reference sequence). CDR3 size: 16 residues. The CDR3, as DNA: TGTGCCTGGACCTTAGCGGGCGCCGCTGTCACAGATACGCAGTATTTT. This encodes CAWTLAGAAVTDTQYF.